The sequence of this TCR beta chain was determined in a study of monozygotic twins with inflammatory bowel disease (dated by TCRdb to about 2019). Study-wide context: The full study comprised around 28 monozygotic twin pairs: nine German pairs (four IBD-concordant, five IBD-discordant) and 19 IBD-discordant Danish pairs. Disease-associated traits were sought mainly through comparisons between IBD patients and their genetically identical healthy co-twins within discordant pairs. Each individual had, on average, about 151 000 unique TCRalpha sequences and 181 000 unique TCRbeta sequences available for analysis.

Taken from cysteine to phenylalanine, the CDR3 has 18 residues. No coding sequence is recorded. Per the germline V gene, SGHAT is the CDR1 and FQNNGV is the CDR2. Library method: 5' RACE. Each TCR library was prepared from roughly 3.5 ug of total RNA. For each sample, cDNA was synthesized in eight separate reactions using SMARTScribe reverse transcriptase. During cDNA synthesis, unique molecular identifiers containing a 6-nucleotide sample barcode were introduced by template switching. Two nested PCRs of about 16 and 10 cycles amplified the TCRalpha and TCRbeta cDNA, and bead purification followed each PCR. Before amplification, cDNA was treated with uracil DNA-glycosylase and purified using the QIAquick PCR purification kit. The second PCR was the step at which Illumina TruSeq-compatible adapters and sample-specific barcodes were added. TapeStation and Qubit were used to check library quality and concentration, and 5 to 5.5 ng of each library was pooled. Sequencing of pooled libraries was carried out on an Illumina HiSeq2500 single-index Rapid Run using 2 x 100 bp reads and custom sequencing primers. The source study handled its data this way. PCR and sequencing errors were corrected by UMI-based consensus assembly using MiGEC version 1.2.6. MiXCR version 2.1.1 handled V(D)J alignment, clonotype assembly and CDR3 extraction. Gene usage, clonotype sharing and MAIT/NKT TCR abundance were normalised by analysing the top 1000, 10 000 and 20 000 clonotypes per sample. Diversity was computed as the inverse Simpson index with the vegan R package after downsampling to 27 000 UMIs. Paired Mann-Whitney U tests on discordant twin pairs were used, with Benjamini-Hochberg multiple-testing correction. Reprocessed by TCRdb, the reads give a single entry per CDR3 protein sequence, without DNA. The V and J calls were not made by the authors but by TCRdb's processing. The sample's table lists a count of around 100,000 distinct CDR3 sequences. Roughly 1.8% of the sample is taken by the ten largest.

Notes on this clonotype: No cognate antigen has been identified for it.

Here is what the overall study found, with its caveats: The results gave no support for a single strong signal or clonotype linked to IBD. No difference in repertoire similarity was observed between concordant and discordant twins, possibly owing to limited statistical power. Because patients were on differing immunosuppressive treatments, the repertoires may have picked up extra background noise and inter-individual variability. IBD patients had lower TCRbeta repertoire diversity, measured by the inverse Simpson index, than their healthy co-twins. IBD patients shared fewer clonotypes with other individuals than healthy twins did, most markedly in patients showing signs of disease activity. Different T cell subtypes could not be distinguished in the analysis.

From each donor, an approximately 2.5 ml peripheral blood sample was drawn into PAXgene tubes and stored at -80 degrees C. Total RNA was isolated from whole blood with the PAXgene blood miRNA kit on an automated QIAcube, without T cell sorting. Peripheral blood from monozygotic twin pairs who were concordant or discordant for inflammatory bowel disease underwent deep TCRalpha and TCRbeta repertoire profiling using unique molecular barcoding. Smoking habits were recorded for all twin pairs, and each individual was classified as a current, former or never smoker. The source material was blood. Recombination connected TRBV11-2 to TRBJ2-2; TCRdb outputs TRBD2, but without DNA this stays unchecked. The sequence came from a human donor with ulcerative colitis or Crohn's disease, or a healthy co-twin of an affected twin (not recorded which). CDR3 loop: CASSKGLAGSRGTGELFF.